The rows below give T cell receptor beta chains drawn from one sample of a study of blood T cell repertoires in COVID-19. The assay was immunoSEQ multiplex PCR, and TCRdb's table has in-frame clones only and misses some. Here the sample spans hundreds of thousands of clones, 70% to 90% being singletons. Sequenced: peripheral blood. The receptor set was obtained from a woman aged 25 to 39 with active or convalescent COVID-19. The CDR3 runs from the conserved cysteine through the conserved F or W. D genes are given only for firm matches. Where a row states a size, it is once, few, many or the class of an expanded clone; other rows omit it.

clone_size,cdr3_length,d_call,v_call,j_call,cdr3_aa,cdr3_nt
.,16,.,TRBV11-2,TRBJ1-1,CASSLDKFGGNTEAFF,TGTGCCAGCAGCTTAGATAAGTTCGGGGGTAACACTGAAGCTTTCTTT
few,20,TRBD1,TRBV10-1,TRBJ1-5,CASSESPYVGTGANNQPQHF,TGCGCCAGCAGTGAGTCGCCCTATGTGGGGACAGGGGCTAACAATCAGCCCCAGCATTTT
.,13,TRBD1,TRBV29-1,TRBJ1-1,CSTRTGDSTEAFF,TGCAGCACCCGGACAGGGGATTCGACTGAAGCTTTCTTT
.,13,TRBD1,TRBV6-5,TRBJ1-1,CASILDRGTEAFF,TGTGCCAGCATACTCGACAGGGGCACTGAAGCTTTCTTT
few,15,.,TRBV11-3,TRBJ2-1,CASSLGLDNSNEQFF,TGTGCCAGCAGCTTAGGCCTAGATAACTCCAATGAGCAGTTCTTC
.,12,.,TRBV25-1,TRBJ1-1,CASSEVATEAFF,TGTGCCAGCAGTGAAGTGGCCACTGAAGCTTTCTTT
.,12,.,TRBV6-6,TRBJ1-1,CASSNNGAGAFF,TGTGCCAGCAGCAATAACGGTGCTGGAGCTTTCTTT
.,18,TRBD1,TRBV5-1,TRBJ1-6,CASSFTGQESSYNSPLHF,TGCGCCAGCAGCTTCACCGGACAGGAGAGCTCCTATAATTCACCCCTCCACTTT
.,11,.,TRBV13,TRBJ2-7,CASSVGDEQYF,TGTGCCAGCAGCGTCGGGGACGAGCAGTACTTC
.,14,.,TRBV5-1,TRBJ1-1,CASSAPGEDTEAFF,TGCGCCAGCAGCGCCCCGGGGGAGGACACTGAAGCTTTCTTT
.,17,TRBD2,TRBV6-2/TRBV6-3,TRBJ2-3,CASSYHRTSGGADTQYF,TGTGCCAGCAGTTATCACCGGACTAGCGGGGGGGCAGATACGCAGTATTTT
.,12,TRBD1,TRBV29-1,TRBJ1-2,CSVPGQGGGYTF,TGCAGCGTCCCCGGACAGGGGGGTGGCTACACCTTC
.,16,TRBD2,TRBV19,TRBJ2-2,CASSRLAGANTGELFF,TGTGCCAGTAGCAGACTAGCGGGGGCAAACACCGGGGAGCTGTTTTTT
few,15,TRBD1,TRBV4-1,TRBJ1-3,CASSPRTGLENTIYF,TGCGCCAGCAGCCCAAGGACAGGGTTAGAAAACACCATATATTTT
.,16,TRBD1,TRBV5-5,TRBJ2-3,CASSARQGGITDTQYF,TGTGCCAGCAGCGCCCGACAGGGGGGGATCACAGATACGCAGTATTTT
.,17,TRBD2,TRBV5-4,TRBJ2-5,CASSVPGLAGGGETQYF,TGTGCCAGCAGCGTCCCGGGACTAGCGGGAGGGGGAGAGACCCAGTACTTC
.,14,TRBD1,TRBV2,TRBJ1-2,CASSETPTGAGYTF,TGTGCCAGCAGTGAAACCCCAACAGGGGCCGGCTACACCTTC
few,14,TRBD1,TRBV2,TRBJ1-5,CASSPGTEHQPQHF,TGTGCCAGCAGTCCCGGGACAGAGCATCAGCCCCAGCATTTT
.,14,.,TRBV6-5,TRBJ1-2,CASSPRAQGYGYTF,TGTGCCAGCAGTCCCCGGGCCCAGGGATATGGCTACACCTTC
.,14,TRBD1,TRBV6-4,TRBJ1-1,CASSQTGANTEAFF,TGTGCCAGCAGCCAAACAGGGGCGAACACTGAAGCTTTCTTT
.,11,TRBD2,TRBV20-1,TRBJ2-5,CSAWGGETQYF,TGCAGTGCTTGGGGGGGAGAGACCCAGTACTTC
.,16,.,TRBV5-1,TRBJ2-3,CASSQLRDLSTDTQYF,TGCGCCAGCAGTCAACTCCGGGACTTGAGCACAGATACGCAGTATTTT
.,17,TRBD1,TRBV27,TRBJ1-2,CASLPGQGTPANYGYTF,TGTGCCAGCCTTCCGGGACAGGGGACGCCGGCTAACTATGGCTACACCTTC
.,16,.,TRBV6-5,TRBJ1-1,CASSSPPGHMNTEAFF,TGTGCCAGCAGTTCGCCTCCGGGACACATGAACACTGAAGCTTTCTTT
.,13,TRBD1,TRBV2,TRBJ1-6,CASNDRVRSPLHF,TGTGCCAGCAATGACAGGGTGAGATCACCCCTCCACTTT
few,17,TRBD2,TRBV11-2,TRBJ2-7,CASSLGGGRRSFYEQYF,TGTGCCAGCAGCTTAGGCGGCGGGAGGCGGTCCTTCTACGAGCAGTACTTC
.,14,TRBD1,TRBV6-5,TRBJ1-5,CASRGTADNQPQHF,TGTGCCAGCAGGGGGACAGCAGACAATCAGCCCCAGCATTTT
.,15,.,TRBV6-4,TRBJ1-2,CASSDDDTVNYGYTF,TGTGCCAGCAGTGACGACGACACCGTTAACTATGGCTACACCTTC
.,15,TRBD1,TRBV6-5,TRBJ1-3,CASSKPGQGRNTIYF,TGTGCCAGCAGTAAGCCGGGACAGGGAAGAAACACCATATATTTT
.,11,.,TRBV29-1,TRBJ1-4,CSVGQGEKLFF,TGCAGCGTTGGTCAGGGAGAAAAACTGTTTTTT
.,18,.,TRBV19,TRBJ2-7,CASSITLPATGVSYEQYF,TGTGCCAGTAGTATAACCCTCCCCGCGACAGGAGTCTCCTACGAGCAGTACTTC
.,16,TRBD2,TRBV27,TRBJ2-1,CASSDSGIISYNEQFF,TGTGCCAGCAGTGATAGCGGGATAATCTCCTACAATGAGCAGTTCTTC
few,11,.,TRBV6-5,TRBJ1-2,CASMAGDGYTF,TGTGCCAGCATGGCCGGGGATGGCTACACCTTC
.,14,.,TRBV19,TRBJ2-1,CASSAQGIYNEQFF,TGTGCCAGTAGTGCCCAGGGAATATACAATGAGCAGTTCTTC
.,14,.,TRBV6-5,TRBJ1-5,CASTLRDIDQPQHF,TGTGCCAGCACCCTGAGGGACATCGACCAGCCCCAGCATTTT
.,13,TRBD2,TRBV29-1,TRBJ2-1,CSGKTSGNNEQFF,TGCAGCGGTAAGACTAGCGGTAACAATGAGCAGTTCTTC
.,18,TRBD2,TRBV7-2,TRBJ2-7,CASSLAATSGTFSYEQYF,TGTGCCAGCAGCTTAGCGGCGACTAGCGGAACTTTCTCCTACGAGCAGTACTTC
.,14,.,TRBV3-1/TRBV3-2,TRBJ2-2,CASRRFADTGELFF,TGTGCCAGCCGGAGATTCGCAGACACCGGGGAGCTGTTTTTT
.,15,TRBD1,TRBV19,TRBJ1-1,CASSIQTGVNTEAFF,TGTGCCAGTAGTATACAGACAGGGGTGAACACTGAAGCTTTCTTT
once,16,.,TRBV5-5,TRBJ1-1,CASSLGSVFENTEAFF,TGTGCCAGCAGCTTGGGTTCGGTCTTCGAAAACACTGAAGCTTTCTTT
once,15,TRBD1,TRBV28,TRBJ2-1,CASSRGQDSYNEQFF,TGTGCCAGCAGCCGGGGACAGGATTCCTACAATGAGCAGTTCTTC
.,15,.,TRBV7-2,TRBJ1-1,CASSLARGGSTEAFF,TGTGCCAGCAGCTTAGCGAGGGGCGGGAGCACTGAAGCTTTCTTT
.,12,.,TRBV5-8,TRBJ1-1,CASSLRGTEAFF,TGTGCCAGCAGCTTGCGGGGGACTGAAGCTTTCTTT
.,12,.,TRBV12-3/TRBV12-4,TRBJ1-1,CASSPGLDEAFF,TGTGCCAGCAGTCCAGGACTGGATGAAGCTTTCTTT
.,13,TRBD1,TRBV6-5,TRBJ1-6,CASGQGGNSPLHF,TGTGCCAGCGGACAGGGGGGGAATTCACCCCTCCACTTT
.,14,.,TRBV6-2/TRBV6-3,TRBJ1-1,CASSTLGRGTEAFF,TGTGCCAGCAGTACCCTCGGACGGGGCACTGAAGCTTTCTTT
.,14,.,TRBV6-5,TRBJ1-5,CASSPTGNNQPQHF,TGTGCCAGCAGTCCTACAGGTAACAATCAGCCCCAGCATTTT
few,15,.,TRBV5-4,TRBJ1-1,CASSVEGGRVTEAFF,TGTGCCAGCAGCGTCGAGGGGGGGCGCGTTACTGAAGCTTTCTTT
few,16,.,TRBV4-1,TRBJ1-1,CASSQVGRMGDTEAFF,TGCGCCAGCAGCCAAGTTGGGAGGATGGGGGACACTGAAGCTTTCTTT
.,15,TRBD1,TRBV2,TRBJ2-7,CASSRPGQGAREQYF,TGTGCCAGCAGTCGCCCAGGACAGGGGGCGCGGGAGCAGTACTTC